This T cell receptor beta chain was profiled in a study of technical replicates of blood from a few donors. Trimming removed 2 bases from V and 6 bases from J; junction bases left unmatched: 3. The CDR3 is 14 residues long. Germline CDR1 and CDR2: SGHTA and FQGTGA. The data were produced by immunoSEQ multiplex PCR, yet TCRdb's version contains in-frame clones alone and is incomplete. The data hold about 50,000 clones, with 90% to 95% observed a single time. Sequencing was carried out using PBMCs. The sequence came from a human donor in good health. Some clones in this sample may be carry-over from other donors' samples. The rearrangement uses TRBV7-3 and TRBJ2-2; 7 nucleotides match TRBD2. For the CDR3, the DNA is TGTGCCAGCAGCTTAGCGGGAGAGTCCGGGGAGCTGTTTTTT. Its translation is CASSLAGESGELFF.